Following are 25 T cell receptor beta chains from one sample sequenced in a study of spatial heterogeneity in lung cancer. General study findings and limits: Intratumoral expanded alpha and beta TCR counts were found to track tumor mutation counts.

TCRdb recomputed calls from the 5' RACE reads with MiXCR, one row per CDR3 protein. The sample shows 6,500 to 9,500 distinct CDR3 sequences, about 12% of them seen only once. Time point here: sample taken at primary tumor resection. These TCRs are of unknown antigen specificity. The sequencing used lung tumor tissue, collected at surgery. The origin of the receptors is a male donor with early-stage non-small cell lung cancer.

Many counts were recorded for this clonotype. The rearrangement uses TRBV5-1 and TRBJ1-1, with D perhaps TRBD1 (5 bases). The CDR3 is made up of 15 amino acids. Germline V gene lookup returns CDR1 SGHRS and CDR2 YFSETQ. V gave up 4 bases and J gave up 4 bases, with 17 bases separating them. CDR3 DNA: TGCGCCAGCAGCGGAACGGGACCGGACATCACTGAAGCTTTCTTT. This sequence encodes CASSGTGPDITEAFF.

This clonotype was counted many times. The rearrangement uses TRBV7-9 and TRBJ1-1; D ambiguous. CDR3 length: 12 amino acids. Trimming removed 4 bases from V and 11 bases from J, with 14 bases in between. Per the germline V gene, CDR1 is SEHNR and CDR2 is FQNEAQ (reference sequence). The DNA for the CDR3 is TGTGCCAGCAGCTCGACCGGGATTGATGCTTTCTTT. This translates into CASSSTGIDAFF.

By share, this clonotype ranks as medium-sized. The CDR3 is CASSLSWRAEGGYTF. DNA of the CDR3: TGTGCCAGCAGTTTATCGTGGAGGGCCGAGGGTGGCTACACCTTC. The genes are TRBV27 and TRBJ1-2; D uncertain. V dropped 0 bases and J dropped 7 bases, with 15 bases sitting between them. The germline V gene has CDR1 MNHEY and CDR2 SMNVEV (reference sequence). This CDR3 comprises 15 residues.

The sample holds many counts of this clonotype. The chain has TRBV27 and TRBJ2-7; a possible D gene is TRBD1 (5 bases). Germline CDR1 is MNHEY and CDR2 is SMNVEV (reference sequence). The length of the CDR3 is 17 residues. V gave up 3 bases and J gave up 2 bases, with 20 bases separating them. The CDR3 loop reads CASSFRQGRVPAYEQYF. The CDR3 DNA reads TGTGCCAGCAGTTTTCGGCAGGGCAGGGTCCCAGCCTACGAGCAGTACTTC.

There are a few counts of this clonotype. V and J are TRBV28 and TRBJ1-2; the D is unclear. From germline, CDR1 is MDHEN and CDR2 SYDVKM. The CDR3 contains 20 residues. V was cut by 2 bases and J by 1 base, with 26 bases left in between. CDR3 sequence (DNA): TGTGCCAGCAGTTTAATGATCTGGGTGACGGGCAGCCGACTTAACTATGGCTACACCTTC. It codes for CASSLMIWVTGSRLNYGYTF.

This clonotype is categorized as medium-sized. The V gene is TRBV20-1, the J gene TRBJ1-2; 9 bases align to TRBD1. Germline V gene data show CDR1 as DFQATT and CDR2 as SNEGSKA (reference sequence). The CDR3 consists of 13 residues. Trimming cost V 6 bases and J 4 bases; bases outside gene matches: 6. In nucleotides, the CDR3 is TGCAGTGCGGGAGGACAGGGGACCTATGGCTACACCTTC. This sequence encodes CSAGGQGTYGYTF.

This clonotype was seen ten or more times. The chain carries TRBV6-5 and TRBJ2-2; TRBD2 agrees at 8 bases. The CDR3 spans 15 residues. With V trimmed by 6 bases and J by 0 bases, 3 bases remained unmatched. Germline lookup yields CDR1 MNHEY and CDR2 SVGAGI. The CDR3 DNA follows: TGTGCCAGCAGGTCAGCGGGAGCGAACACCGGGGAGCTGTTTTTT. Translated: CASRSAGANTGELFF.

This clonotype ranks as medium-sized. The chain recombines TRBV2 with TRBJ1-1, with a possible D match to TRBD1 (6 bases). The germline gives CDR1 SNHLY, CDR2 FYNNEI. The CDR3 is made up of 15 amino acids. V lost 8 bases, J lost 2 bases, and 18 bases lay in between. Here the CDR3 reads CASYTIGGGNTEAFF. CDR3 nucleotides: TGTGCCAGCTACACTATTGGAGGGGGAAACACTGAAGCTTTCTTT.

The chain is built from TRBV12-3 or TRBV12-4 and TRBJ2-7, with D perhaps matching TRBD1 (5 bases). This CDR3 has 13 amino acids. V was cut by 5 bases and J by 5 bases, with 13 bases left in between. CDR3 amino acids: CASSPRQSHEQYF. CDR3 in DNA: TGTGCCAGCAGTCCCCGACAGTCTCACGAGCAGTACTTC.

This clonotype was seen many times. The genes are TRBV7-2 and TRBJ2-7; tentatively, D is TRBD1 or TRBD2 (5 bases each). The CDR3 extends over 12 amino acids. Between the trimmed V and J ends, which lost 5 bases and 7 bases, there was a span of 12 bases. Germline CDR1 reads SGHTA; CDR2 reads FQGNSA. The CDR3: CASSRDLGEQYF. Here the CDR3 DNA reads TGTGCCAGCAGCCGGGACCTCGGAGAGCAGTACTTC.

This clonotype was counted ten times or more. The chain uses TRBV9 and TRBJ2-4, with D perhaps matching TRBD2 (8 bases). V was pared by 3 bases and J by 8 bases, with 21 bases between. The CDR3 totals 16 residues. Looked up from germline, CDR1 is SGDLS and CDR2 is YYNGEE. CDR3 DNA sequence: TGTGCCAGCAGCGGGCGACTAGCGCCCCAGGGGGACATTCAGTACTTC. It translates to CASSGRLAPQGDIQYF.

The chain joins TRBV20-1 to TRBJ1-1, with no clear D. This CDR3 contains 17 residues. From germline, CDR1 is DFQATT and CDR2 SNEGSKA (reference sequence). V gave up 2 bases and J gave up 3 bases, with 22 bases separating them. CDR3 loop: CSARKLDGFRRDTEAFF. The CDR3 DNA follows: TGCAGTGCTAGAAAACTTGACGGGTTTCGGCGGGACACTGAAGCTTTCTTT.

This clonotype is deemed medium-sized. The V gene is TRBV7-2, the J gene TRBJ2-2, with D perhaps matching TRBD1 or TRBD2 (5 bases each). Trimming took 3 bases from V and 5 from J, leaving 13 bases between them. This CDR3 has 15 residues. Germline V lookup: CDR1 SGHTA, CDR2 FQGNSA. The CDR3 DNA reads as TGTGCCAGCAGCTTGGGGGTTGGGGGAACCGGGGAGCTGTTTTTT. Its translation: CASSLGVGGTGELFF.

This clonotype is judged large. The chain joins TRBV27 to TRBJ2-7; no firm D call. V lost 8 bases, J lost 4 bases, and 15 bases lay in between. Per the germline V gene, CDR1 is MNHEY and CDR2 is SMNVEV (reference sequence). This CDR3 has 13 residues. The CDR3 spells CASAYSLLYEQYF. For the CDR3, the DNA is TGTGCCAGCGCGTACTCTCTCCTTTACGAGCAGTACTTC.

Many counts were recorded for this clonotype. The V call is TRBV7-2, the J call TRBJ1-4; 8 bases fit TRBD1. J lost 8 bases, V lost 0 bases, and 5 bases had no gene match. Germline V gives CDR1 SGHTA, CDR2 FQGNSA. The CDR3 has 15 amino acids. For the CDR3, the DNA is TGTGCCAGCAGCTTAGCCGGGACAGGAGAGGAAAAACTGTTTTTT. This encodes CASSLAGTGEEKLFF.

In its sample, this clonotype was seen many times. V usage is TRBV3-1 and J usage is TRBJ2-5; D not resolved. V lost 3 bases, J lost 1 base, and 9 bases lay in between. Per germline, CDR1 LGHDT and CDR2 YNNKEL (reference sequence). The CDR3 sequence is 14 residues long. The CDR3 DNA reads TGTGCCAGCAGCCATCTCAGACCCCAAGAGACCCAGTACTTC. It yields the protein CASSHLRPQETQYF.

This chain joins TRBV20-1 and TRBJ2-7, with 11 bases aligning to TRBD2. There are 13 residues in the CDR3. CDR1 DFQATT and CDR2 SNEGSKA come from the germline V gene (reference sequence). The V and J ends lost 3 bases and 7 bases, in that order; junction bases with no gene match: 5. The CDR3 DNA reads TGCAGTGCTAGTACGACTAGCGGGACGGAGCAGTACTTC. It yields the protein CSASTTSGTEQYF.

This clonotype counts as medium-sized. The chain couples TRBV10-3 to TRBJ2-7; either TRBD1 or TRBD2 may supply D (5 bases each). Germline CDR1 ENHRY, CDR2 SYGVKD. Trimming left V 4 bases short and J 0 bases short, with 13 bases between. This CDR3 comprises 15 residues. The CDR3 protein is CAISVMGPNSYEQYF. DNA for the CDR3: TGTGCCATCAGTGTAATGGGACCGAACTCCTACGAGCAGTACTTC.

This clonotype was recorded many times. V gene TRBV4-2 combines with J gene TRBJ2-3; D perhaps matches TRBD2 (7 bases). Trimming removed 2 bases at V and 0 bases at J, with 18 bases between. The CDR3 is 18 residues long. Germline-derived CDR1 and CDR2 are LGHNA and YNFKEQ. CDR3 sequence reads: CASSQLLGGASSTDTQYF. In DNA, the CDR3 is TGTGCCAGCAGCCAATTGCTAGGGGGGGCCTCTAGCACAGATACGCAGTATTTT.

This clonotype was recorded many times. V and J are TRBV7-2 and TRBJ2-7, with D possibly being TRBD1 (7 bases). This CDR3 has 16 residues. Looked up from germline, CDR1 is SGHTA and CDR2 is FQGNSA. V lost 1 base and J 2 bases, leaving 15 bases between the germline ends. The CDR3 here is CASSLEGASATYEQYF. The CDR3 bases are TGTGCCAGCAGCTTAGAGGGGGCTAGCGCAACCTACGAGCAGTACTTC.

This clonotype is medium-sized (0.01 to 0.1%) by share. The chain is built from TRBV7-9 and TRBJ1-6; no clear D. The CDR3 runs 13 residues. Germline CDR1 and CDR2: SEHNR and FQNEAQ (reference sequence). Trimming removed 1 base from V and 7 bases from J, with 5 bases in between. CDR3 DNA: TGTGCCAGCAGCTTAGATCAAAATTCACCCCTCCACTTT. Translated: CASSLDQNSPLHF.

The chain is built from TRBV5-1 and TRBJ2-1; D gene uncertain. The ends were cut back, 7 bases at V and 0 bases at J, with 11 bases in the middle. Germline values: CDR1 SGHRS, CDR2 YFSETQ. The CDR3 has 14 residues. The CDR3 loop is CASESDSSYNEQFF. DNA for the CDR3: TGCGCCAGCGAGAGCGATTCCTCCTACAATGAGCAGTTCTTC.

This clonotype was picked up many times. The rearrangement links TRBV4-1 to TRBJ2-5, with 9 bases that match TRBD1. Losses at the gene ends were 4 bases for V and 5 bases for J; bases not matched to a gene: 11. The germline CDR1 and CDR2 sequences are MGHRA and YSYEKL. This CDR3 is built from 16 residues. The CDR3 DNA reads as TGCGCCAGCAGCCCGACCGGGACAGGGAGCCGGGAGACCCAGTACTTC. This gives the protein CASSPTGTGSRETQYF.

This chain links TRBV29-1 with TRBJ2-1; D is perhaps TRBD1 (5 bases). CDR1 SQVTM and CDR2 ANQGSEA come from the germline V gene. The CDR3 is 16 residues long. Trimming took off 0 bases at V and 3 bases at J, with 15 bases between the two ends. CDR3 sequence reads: CSVEDQIVGVYNEQFF. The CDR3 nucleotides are TGCAGCGTTGAAGATCAGATAGTAGGGGTCTACAATGAGCAGTTCTTC.

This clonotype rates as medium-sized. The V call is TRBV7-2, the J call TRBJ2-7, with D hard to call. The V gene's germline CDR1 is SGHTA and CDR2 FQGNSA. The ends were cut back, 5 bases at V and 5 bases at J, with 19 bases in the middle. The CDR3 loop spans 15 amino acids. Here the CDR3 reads CASSPMGFPLDEQYF. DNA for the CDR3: TGTGCCAGCAGCCCTATGGGTTTCCCCCTCGACGAGCAGTACTTC.